This paragraph covers one T cell receptor (beta chain) sequence. Its antigen is currently unknown. In the original analysis: There were no quality scores in the junction-only immunoSEQ sequences, so filtering differed. TCRdb keeps only in-frame clones here, not all; method: immunoSEQ multiplex PCR. The V and J calls and the clone size are those of that table, but D and trimming were determined from the DNA. This sample yields 2 million to 2.5 million clones, of which over 90% are seen a single time; 0.39% belongs to the top ten. The sample is drawn from a study of shared clonotypes between healthy human individuals. Study as a whole: Every donor yielded three CD4 naive, three CD4 memory, two CD8 naive and one CD8 memory plate. Study-level points and caveats: Clonotype sharing levels among donors were expected to vary with sequencing depth. Generally, naive subsets came out with larger estimated richness than memory subsets.

This receptor was obtained from a man aged 18 to 29 in good health. Some clones in this sample may be carry-over from other donors' samples. Sequencing input: naive CD4+ T cells from PBMCs. Documented subset: CD45RA+ positively selected.

CDR3 sequence: CAWSVGTGPYYGYTF. The CDR3 nucleotides are TGTGCCTGGAGTGTAGGGACAGGGCCCTACTATGGCTACACCTTC. The gene calls are TRBV30 and TRBJ1-2, with TRBD1 matching over 9 bases. The V gene end was trimmed by 0 bases and the J gene end by 3 bases; junction bases not matched to a gene: 5. The CDR3 contains 15 residues. CDR1 is GTSNPN, CDR2 SVGIG, per germline (reference sequence). The whole variable domain, remainder taken from reference TRBV30 and TRBJ1-2, is SQTIHQWPATLVQPVGSPLSLECTVEGTSNPNLYWYRQAAGRGLQLLFYSVGIGQISSEVPQNLSASRPQDRQFILSSKKLLLSDSGFYLCAWSVGTGPYYGYTFGSGTRLTVV.